This T cell receptor (beta chain) was recovered during a study of Graves' ophthalmopathy and Graves' hyperthyroidism. General study results and limits: The model's ophthalmopathy progression predictions had approximately 71% sensitivity and 72% to 80% specificity.

This clonotype has just a few counts. What it binds is not known. RNA transcripts served as template for amplifying TCR beta CDR3 sequences. HTBI primers were used in a first-round RT-PCR, which preceded a second-round multiplex PCR. TCRdb independently ran MiXCR on the multiplex PCR reads; one entry per CDR3 protein. The table lists almost 40,000 distinct CDR3 sequences, approximately 50% of them singletons. Aged 18 to 65, the patients with hyperthyroidism had under 2 months' duration and were newly diagnosed. The authors isolated PBMCs from 8.5 to 10 ml of fresh peripheral blood. The germline V gene encodes CDR1 SQVTM and CDR2 ANQGSEA. The CDR3 length is 14 residues. V was trimmed by 4 bases and J by 4 bases, leaving 16 bases between them.

The chain carries TRBV29-1 and TRBJ1-1; D perhaps matches TRBD1 (5 bases). Sequencing was performed on peripheral blood. The TCR sequence derives from an adult woman with stable Graves' hyperthyroidism. CDR3 sequence reads: CSVGTGGVGTEAFF. The CDR3 DNA follows: TGCAGCGTTGGAACGGGGGGGGTCGGCACTGAAGCTTTCTTT.